A single sample is the source of the 21 T cell receptor beta chains below, sequenced in a study of identical twins. TCRdb reanalysed the 5' RACE reads using MiXCR and keeps one entry per CDR3 protein. Of 1,800,000 or so distinct CDR3 sequences listed, less than 35% are singletons. The sample taken for sequencing was cord blood. The receptors were gathered from a newborn girl in good health.

This clonotype was seen a handful of times. The chain employs TRBV12-3 or TRBV12-4 and TRBJ2-7, with 10 positions matching TRBD1. The CDR3 covers 16 residues. The V and J ends lost 6 bases and 0 bases, in that order; junction bases with no gene match: 8. In nucleotides, the CDR3 is TGTGCCAGCAGGAGGGACAGGGGAATTTCCTCCTACGAGCAGTACTTC. The encoded protein is CASRRDRGISSYEQYF.

The chain combines TRBV29-1 with TRBJ2-5; TRBD1 is a possible D gene (5 bases). The assigned J gene may be wrong: the sequence end matches TRBJ2-7 better. The CDR3 sequence is 13 residues long. Germline V gives CDR1 SQVTM, CDR2 ANQGSEA. The CDR3 protein is CSVGQGDLYEQYF. The CDR3 nucleotides read TGCAGCGTTGGGCAGGGTGACCTCTACGAGCAGTACTTC.

This clonotype has only a few counts. J is TRBJ2-7 and V is TRBV29-1; D is unclear. V lost 6 bases, J lost 1 base, and 16 bases lay in between. Germline V CDR1 and CDR2: SQVTM, ANQGSEA. This CDR3 spans 14 amino acids. The CDR3 DNA sequence: TGCAGCGTGAAGTACATGACGGATTCCTACGAGCAGTACTTC. Residues: CSVKYMTDSYEQYF.

The chain is built from TRBV6-6 and TRBJ2-3; 9 bases match TRBD2. The CDR3 has 17 residues. V was clipped by 1 base and J by 2 bases; unmatched bases: 7. Germline assignment: CDR1 MNHNY and CDR2 SVGAGI (reference sequence). Written as DNA, the CDR3 is TGTGCCAGCAGTTACTGGGGCGGGGGGGCCCTCACAGATACGCAGTATTTT. Its translation: CASSYWGGGALTDTQYF.

This clonotype has a handful of counts. This chain links TRBV12-3 or TRBV12-4 with TRBJ2-1; TRBD1 agrees at 11 bases. Losses at the gene ends were 5 bases for V and 8 bases for J; bases not matched to a gene: 14. The CDR3 is 17 amino acids. Written as DNA, the CDR3 is TGTGCCAGCAGTACATACGGACAGGGGGCGGTCGACGATGAGCAGTTCTTC. Protein: CASSTYGQGAVDDEQFF.

The chain combines TRBV5-1 with TRBJ2-3; no clear D gene. V was pared by 3 bases and J by 0 bases, with 8 bases between. CDR1 and CDR2 (germline): SGHRS, YFSETQ. The CDR3 loop spans 14 amino acids. In nucleotides, the CDR3 is TGCGCCAGCAGCTGGGAACCTAGCACAGATACGCAGTATTTT. As protein: CASSWEPSTDTQYF.

This clonotype was counted only a few times. The CDR3 loop reads CASSLPHRAYEQYF. The DNA for the CDR3 is TGTGCCAGCAGCTTACCTCACAGGGCCTACGAGCAGTACTTC. The genes are TRBV11-2 and TRBJ2-7, with D possibly being TRBD1 (6 bases). Germline CDR1 is SGHAT and CDR2 is FQNNGV. The CDR3 extends over 14 amino acids. The V and J ends lost 2 bases and 2 bases respectively, with 10 bases between them.

The CDR3 region has the DNA TGTGCCAGCAGTTACAGTGGGACAACTAACTATGGCTACACCTTC. Protein product: CASSYSGTTNYGYTF. V usage is TRBV6-2 or TRBV6-3 and J usage is TRBJ1-2, with a tentative D call TRBD1 (6 bases). In germline, CDR1 is MNHEY, CDR2 SVGEGT. V was shortened by 2 bases and J by 0 bases, with 10 bases between the two germline ends. The CDR3 spans 15 residues.

This clonotype was picked up one time. V and J are TRBV11-2 and TRBJ2-3; possibly TRBD1 for D (5 bases). The CDR3 loop spans 17 amino acids. Germline V gene sequence: CDR1 SGHAT, CDR2 FQNNGV. V was cut by 5 bases and J by 2 bases, with 20 bases left in between. The CDR3 DNA follows: TGTGCCAGCAGCCCGTATCAAGGGGTGGGCCTCACAGATACGCAGTATTTT. It translates to CASSPYQGVGLTDTQYF.

The chain uses TRBV2 and TRBJ2-3; D not certain. Trimming cost V 2 bases and J 6 bases, with 9 bases left between them. The CDR3 runs 13 residues. Germline values: CDR1 SNHLY, CDR2 FYNNEI. The CDR3 reads CASSEWVWDTQYF. CDR3 coding DNA: TGTGCCAGCAGTGAATGGGTATGGGATACGCAGTATTTT.

The chain recombines TRBV27 with TRBJ2-7; D is perhaps TRBD2 (6 bases). V shed 5 bases and J shed 7 bases, with 12 bases lying between them. CDR1 MNHEY and CDR2 SMNVEV come from the germline V gene (reference sequence). The CDR3 runs to 12 residues. The CDR3 coding sequence is TGTGCCAGCAGTCGGTTGGGGGGTGAGCAGTACTTC. Its protein product is CASSRLGGEQYF.

This clonotype was detected a few times. The CDR3 DNA reads as TGTGCCAGCAGGGGGGGGGCCTATAATTCACCCCTCCACTTT. It specifies CASRGGAYNSPLHF. The gene calls are TRBV7-8 and TRBJ1-6; weak D call: TRBD1 (5 bases). The CDR3 length is 14 residues. Germline CDR1 and CDR2: SGHVS and FQNEAQ. V gave up 6 bases and J gave up 2 bases, with 8 bases separating them.

There are a few counts of this clonotype. The genes are TRBV20-1 and TRBJ2-7; TRBD1 agrees at 10 bases. This CDR3 comprises 15 residues. The ends lost 1 base at V and 2 bases at J; junction bases unmatched: 5. Germline lookup yields CDR1 DFQATT and CDR2 SNEGSKA (reference sequence). CDR3 bases: TGCAGTGCTAGAGTTCGACAGGGGGCGCCCTACGAGCAGTACTTC. Translation: CSARVRQGAPYEQYF.

This clonotype was seen a few times. The V call is TRBV12-3 or TRBV12-4, the J call TRBJ2-7, with 9 bases aligning to TRBD2. The CDR3 consists of 15 residues. V lost 3 bases to trimming and J lost 4 bases; unmatched junction nucleotides: 7. CDR3: CASSLLAGIGYEQYF. DNA of the CDR3: TGTGCCAGCAGTTTGCTAGCGGGAATAGGGTACGAGCAGTACTTC.

The gene calls are TRBV20-1 and TRBJ1-5; the D gene is possibly TRBD1 (6 bases). Trimming took 3 bases from V and 6 from J, leaving 15 bases between them. Germline loops: CDR1 DFQATT, CDR2 SNEGSKA (reference sequence). This CDR3 contains 14 residues. As DNA, the CDR3 is TGCAGTGCTAGCCGGGGGGCGGAGGGTCAGCCCCAGCATTTT. Translated: CSASRGAEGQPQHF.

This chain connects TRBV15 to TRBJ2-1, with D hard to call. Trimming left V 0 bases short and J 9 bases short, with 9 bases between. The CDR3 runs to 13 residues. Per germline, CDR1 LNHNV and CDR2 YYDKDF (reference sequence). CDR3 DNA sequence: TGTGCCACCAGCAGAGACAGAATCGGTGAGCAGTTCTTC. The encoded protein is CATSRDRIGEQFF.

This clonotype has a count of ten or more. This rearrangement joins TRBV2 to TRBJ2-3; D is unclear. Trimming stripped 7 bases from V and 5 bases from J, with 10 bases between. The CDR3 length is 12 residues. Germline loops: CDR1 SNHLY, CDR2 FYNNEI. The CDR3 coding sequence is TGTGCCAGCACCCGCCTCCGAGATACGCAGTATTTT. It encodes CASTRLRDTQYF. Drawing the rest from reference TRBV2 and TRBJ2-3, the complete variable domain is EPEVTQTPSHQVTQMGQEVILRCVPISNHLYFYWYRQILGQKVEFLVSFYNNEISEKSEIFDDQFSVERPDGSNFTLKIRSTKLEDSAMYFCASTRLRDTQYFGPGTRLTVL.

The chain joins TRBV6-6 to TRBJ1-2; no firm D call. This CDR3 is built from 14 residues. V gave up 6 bases and J gave up 0 bases, with 11 bases separating them. Looked up from germline, CDR1 is MNHNY and CDR2 is SVGAGI (reference sequence). As DNA, the CDR3 is TGTGCCAGCAGGGAGGACGGAACTAACTATGGCTACACCTTC. Its protein is CASREDGTNYGYTF.

This clonotype has only a few counts. This rearrangement joins TRBV7-8 to TRBJ1-2; D might be TRBD1 (6 bases). This CDR3 is built from 17 residues. Deletions cut 1 base from V and 3 bases from J, with 18 bases between. The V gene's germline CDR1 is SGHVS and CDR2 FQNEAQ. The CDR3, as DNA: TGTGCCAGCAGCTTAGAAGTTTGGACAGTCGTTCACTATGGCTACACCTTC. This translates into CASSLEVWTVVHYGYTF.

This clonotype occurred a few times. J is TRBJ2-7 and V is TRBV5-6, with a possible D match to TRBD1 (6 bases). This CDR3 spans 14 amino acids. V lost 4 bases, J lost 1 base, and 12 bases lay in between. Looked up from germline, CDR1 is SGHDT and CDR2 is YYEEEE. The CDR3 nucleotides are TGTGCCAGCAGCGTGGACAGAGAGTCCTACGAGCAGTACTTC. Protein: CASSVDRESYEQYF.

This clonotype appeared a few times. This chain uses TRBV3-1 with TRBJ1-6, with D unresolved. Germline V gene lookup returns CDR1 LGHDT and CDR2 YNNKEL (reference sequence). Trimming shortened V by 0 bases and J by 0 bases, and 9 bases separated the two germline ends. There are 17 residues in the CDR3. CDR3 DNA sequence: TGTGCCAGCAGCCAAGAACAGACGAGCTCCTATAATTCACCCCTCCACTTT. This codes for CASSQEQTSSYNSPLHF. Variable domain in full (rest from reference TRBV3-1 and TRBJ1-6): DTAVSQTPKYLVTQMGNDKSIKCEQNLGHDTMYWYKQDSKKFLKIMFSYNNKELIINETVPNRFSPKSPDKAHLNLHINSLELGDSAVYFCASSQEQTSSYNSPLHFGNGTRLTVT.